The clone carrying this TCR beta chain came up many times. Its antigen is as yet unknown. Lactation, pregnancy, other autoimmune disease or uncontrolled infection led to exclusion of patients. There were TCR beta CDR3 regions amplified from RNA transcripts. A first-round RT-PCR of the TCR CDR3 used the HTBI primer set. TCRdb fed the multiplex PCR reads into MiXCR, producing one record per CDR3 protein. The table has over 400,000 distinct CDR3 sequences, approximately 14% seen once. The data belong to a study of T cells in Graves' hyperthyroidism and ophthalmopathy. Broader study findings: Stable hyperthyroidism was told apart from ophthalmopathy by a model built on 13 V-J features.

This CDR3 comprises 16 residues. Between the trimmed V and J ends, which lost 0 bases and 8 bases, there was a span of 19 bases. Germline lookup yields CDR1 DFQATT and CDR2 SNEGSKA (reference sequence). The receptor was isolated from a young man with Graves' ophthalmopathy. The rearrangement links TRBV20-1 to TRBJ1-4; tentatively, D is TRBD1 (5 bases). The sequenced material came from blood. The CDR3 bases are TGCAGTGCTAGAGACTCGGGACTCACTACGGGGGAAAAACTGTTTTTT. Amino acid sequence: CSARDSGLTTGEKLFF.